This T cell receptor beta chain was sequenced during a study of vaccination and CD4 T cells after COVID-19. Study-level information: Four females and six males made up the convalescents, with two Hispanic. Post-COVID sampling occurred a median around 100 days after diagnosis (range 35 to 161).

Time point reported: late sampling 161 to 241 days after vaccination in a few convalescent patients. Positive PCR dates ranged from March to December 2020; these dates predated US Alpha, Beta and Delta variants. This clonotype was found a few times. The CDR3 consists of 16 residues. CDR1 and CDR2 (germline): SGHTA, FQGNSA. The V gene lost 3 bases and the J gene lost 2 bases, with 14 bases spanning the gap. TCRdb used MiXCR to reprocess the PCR reads, holding one entry per CDR3 protein. The data contain about 30,000 distinct CDR3 sequences, about 50% of them seen just once; the ten biggest clones take up about 5%.

The sequence came from a human donor who had recovered from COVID-19. The chain has TRBV7-2 and TRBJ2-1; D is uncertain. Sequences were derived from CD4+ T cells from blood, sampled about 7 months after SARS-CoV-2 vaccination. The CDR3 nucleotides are TGTGCCAGCAGCTTTCCTATGGCAGGCGCCTACAATGAGCAGTTCTTC. It specifies CASSFPMAGAYNEQFF. The full variable domain, rest sourced from reference TRBV7-2 and TRBJ2-1, is GAGVSQSPSNKVTEKGKDVELRCDPISGHTALYWYRQSLGQGLEFLIYFQGNSAPDKSGLPSDRFSAERTGGSVSTLTIQRTQQEDSAVYLCASSFPMAGAYNEQFFGPGTRLTVL.